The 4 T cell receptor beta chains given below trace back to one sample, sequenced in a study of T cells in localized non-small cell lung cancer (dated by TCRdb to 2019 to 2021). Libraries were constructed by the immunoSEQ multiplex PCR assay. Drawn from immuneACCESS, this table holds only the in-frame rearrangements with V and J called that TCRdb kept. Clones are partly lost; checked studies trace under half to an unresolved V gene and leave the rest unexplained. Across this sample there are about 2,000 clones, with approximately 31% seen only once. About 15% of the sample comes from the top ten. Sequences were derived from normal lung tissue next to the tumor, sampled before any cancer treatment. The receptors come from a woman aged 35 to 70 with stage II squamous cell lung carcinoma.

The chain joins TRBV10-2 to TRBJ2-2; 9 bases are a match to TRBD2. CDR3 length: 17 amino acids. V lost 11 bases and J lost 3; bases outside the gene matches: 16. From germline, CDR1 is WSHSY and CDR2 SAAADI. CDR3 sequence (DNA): TGCGCCGGCCAAGAGTCCAGCGGGGGGCTATACACCGGGGAGCTGTTTTTT. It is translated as CAGQESSGGLYTGELFF.

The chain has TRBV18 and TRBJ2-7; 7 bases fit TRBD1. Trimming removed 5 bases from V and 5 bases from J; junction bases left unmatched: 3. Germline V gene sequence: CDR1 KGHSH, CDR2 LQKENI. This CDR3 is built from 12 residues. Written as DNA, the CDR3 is TGTGCCAGCTCAACTACAGGGGACGAGCAGTACTTC. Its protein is CASSTTGDEQYF.

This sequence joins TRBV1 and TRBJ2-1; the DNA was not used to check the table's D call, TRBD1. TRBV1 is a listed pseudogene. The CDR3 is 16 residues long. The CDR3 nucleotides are TGCGCCAGCAGCCAAGAAACAGGGTGGGTTAGCAATGAGCAGTTCTTC. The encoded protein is CASSQETGWVSNEQFF.

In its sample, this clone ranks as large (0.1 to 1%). CDR3 loop: CASSLEGTSGGSSYNEQFF. In DNA form, the CDR3 reads TGTGCCAGCAGCTTAGAGGGGACTAGCGGGGGGAGCTCCTACAATGAGCAGTTCTTC. The chain combines TRBV11-3 with TRBJ2-1, with 15 bases lining up with TRBD2. CDR1 SGHNT and CDR2 YENEEA come from the germline V gene. CDR3 length: 19 residues. The trim removed 0 bases at V and 0 bases at J, leaving 3 bases unmatched.